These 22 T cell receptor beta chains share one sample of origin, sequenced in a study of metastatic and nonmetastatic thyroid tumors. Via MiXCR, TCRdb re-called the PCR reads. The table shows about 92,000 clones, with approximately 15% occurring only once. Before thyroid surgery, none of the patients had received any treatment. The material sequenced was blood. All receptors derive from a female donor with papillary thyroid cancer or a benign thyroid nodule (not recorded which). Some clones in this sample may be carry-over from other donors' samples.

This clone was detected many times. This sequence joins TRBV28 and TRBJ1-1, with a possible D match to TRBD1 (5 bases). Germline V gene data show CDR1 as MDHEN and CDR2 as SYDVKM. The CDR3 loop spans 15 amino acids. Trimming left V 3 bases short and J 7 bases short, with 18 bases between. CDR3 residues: CASSFLSTLGDEAFF. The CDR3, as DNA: TGTGCCAGCAGTTTTTTATCCACGCTAGGGGATGAAGCTTTCTTT.

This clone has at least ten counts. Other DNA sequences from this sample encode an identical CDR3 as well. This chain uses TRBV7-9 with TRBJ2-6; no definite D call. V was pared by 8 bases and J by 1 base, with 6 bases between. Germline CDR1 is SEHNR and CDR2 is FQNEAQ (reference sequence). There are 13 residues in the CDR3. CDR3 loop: CASQPSGANVLTF. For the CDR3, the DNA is TGTGCCAGCCAACCTTCTGGGGCCAACGTCCTGACTTTC.

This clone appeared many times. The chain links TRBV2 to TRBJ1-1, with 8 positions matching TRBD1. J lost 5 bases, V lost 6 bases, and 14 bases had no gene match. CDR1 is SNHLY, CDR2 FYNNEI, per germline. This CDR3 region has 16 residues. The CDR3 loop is CASRSIDRGFVTEAFF. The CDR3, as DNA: TGTGCCAGCAGGTCAATTGACAGGGGTTTCGTGACTGAAGCTTTCTTT. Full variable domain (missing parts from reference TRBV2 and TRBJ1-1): EPEVTQTPSHQVTQMGQEVILRCVPISNHLYFYWYRQILGQKVEFLVSFYNNEISEKSEIFDDQFSVERPDGSNFTLKIRSTKLEDSAMYFCASRSIDRGFVTEAFFGQGTRLTVV.

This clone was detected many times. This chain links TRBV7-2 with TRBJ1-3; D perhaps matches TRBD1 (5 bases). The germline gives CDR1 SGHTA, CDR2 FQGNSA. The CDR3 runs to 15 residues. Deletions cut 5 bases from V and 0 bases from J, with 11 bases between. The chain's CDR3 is CASSPGRTSGNTIYF. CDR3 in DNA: TGTGCCAGCAGCCCGGGACGGACCTCTGGAAACACCATATATTTT. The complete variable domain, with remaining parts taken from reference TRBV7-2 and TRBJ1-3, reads GAGVSQSPSNKVTEKGKDVELRCDPISGHTALYWYRQSLGQGLEFLIYFQGNSAPDKSGLPSDRFSAERTGGSVSTLTIQRTQQEDSAVYLCASSPGRTSGNTIYFGEGSWLTVV.

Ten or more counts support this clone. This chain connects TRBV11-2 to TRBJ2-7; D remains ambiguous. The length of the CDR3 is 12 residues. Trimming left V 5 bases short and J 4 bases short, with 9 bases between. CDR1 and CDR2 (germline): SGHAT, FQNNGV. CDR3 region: CASSGRGYEQYF. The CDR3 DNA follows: TGTGCCAGCAGCGGAAGAGGATACGAGCAGTACTTC.

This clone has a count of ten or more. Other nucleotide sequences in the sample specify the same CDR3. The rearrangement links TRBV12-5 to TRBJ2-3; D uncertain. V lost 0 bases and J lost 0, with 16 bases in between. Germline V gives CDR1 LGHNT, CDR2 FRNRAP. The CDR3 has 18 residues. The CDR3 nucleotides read TGTGCTAGTGGTTTGGTATTTTCGGCGGCGACTAGCACAGATACGCAGTATTTT. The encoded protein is CASGLVFSAATSTDTQYF.

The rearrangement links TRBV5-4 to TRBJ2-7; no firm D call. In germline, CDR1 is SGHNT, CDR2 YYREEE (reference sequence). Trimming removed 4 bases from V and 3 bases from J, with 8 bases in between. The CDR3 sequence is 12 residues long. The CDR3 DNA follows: TGTGCCAGCAGCCGCGAAGACTACGAGCAGTACTTC. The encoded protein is CASSREDYEQYF.

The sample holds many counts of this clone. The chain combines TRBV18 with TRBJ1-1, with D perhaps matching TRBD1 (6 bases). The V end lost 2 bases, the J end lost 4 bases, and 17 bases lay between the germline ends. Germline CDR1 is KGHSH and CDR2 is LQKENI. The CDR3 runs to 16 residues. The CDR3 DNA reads TGTGCCAGCTCACCAGATCGGGGGCTTTGGGCCACTGAAGCTTTCTTT. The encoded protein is CASSPDRGLWATEAFF.

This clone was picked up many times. CDR3: CASSLRPRGTGAAPGELFF. CDR3 coding DNA: TGTGCCAGCAGCTTACGACCACGGGGGACCGGGGCGGCACCCGGGGAGCTGTTTTTT. This chain uses TRBV7-2 with TRBJ2-2; D may be TRBD2 (6 bases). The V gene lost 2 bases and the J gene lost 6 bases, with 25 bases spanning the gap. This CDR3 is built from 19 residues. Germline V gene data show CDR1 as SGHTA and CDR2 as FQGNSA.

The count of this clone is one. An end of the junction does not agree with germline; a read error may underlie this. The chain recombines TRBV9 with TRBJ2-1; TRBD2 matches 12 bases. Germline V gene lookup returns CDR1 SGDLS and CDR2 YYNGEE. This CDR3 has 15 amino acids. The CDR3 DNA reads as TGTGCCAGCAGCGTACCTAGCGGGGGGGCAGTAGAGCAGCTCTTC. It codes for CASSVPSGGAVEQLF.

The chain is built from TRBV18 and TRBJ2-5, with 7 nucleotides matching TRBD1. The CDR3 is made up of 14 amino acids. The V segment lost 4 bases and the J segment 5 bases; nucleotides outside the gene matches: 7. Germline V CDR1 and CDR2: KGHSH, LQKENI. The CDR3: CASSLGTALETQYF. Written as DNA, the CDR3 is TGTGCCAGCTCACTAGGGACAGCCCTTGAGACCCAGTACTTC.

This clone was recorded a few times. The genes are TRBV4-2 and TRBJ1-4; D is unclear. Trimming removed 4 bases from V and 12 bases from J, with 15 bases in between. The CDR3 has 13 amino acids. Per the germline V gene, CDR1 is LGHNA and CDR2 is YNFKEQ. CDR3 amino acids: CASSPQAPGQLFF. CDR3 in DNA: TGTGCCAGCAGCCCCCAGGCCCCTGGGCAACTGTTTTTT.

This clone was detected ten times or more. DNA of the CDR3: TGTGCCAGTAGTATTTTGGGGGGGATGAACACAGATACGCAGTATTTT. Translation gives CASSILGGMNTDTQYF. This chain joins TRBV19 and TRBJ2-3, with TRBD2 matching 7 bases. This CDR3 spans 16 amino acids. V was clipped by 3 bases and J by 2 bases; unmatched bases: 8. Germline CDR1 and CDR2: LNHDA and SQIVND (reference sequence).

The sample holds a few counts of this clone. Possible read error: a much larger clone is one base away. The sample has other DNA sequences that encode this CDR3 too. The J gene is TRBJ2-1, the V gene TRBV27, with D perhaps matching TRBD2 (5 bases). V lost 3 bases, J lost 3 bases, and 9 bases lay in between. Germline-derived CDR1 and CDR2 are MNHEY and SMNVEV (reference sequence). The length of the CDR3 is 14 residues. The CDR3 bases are TGTGCCAGCAGTTTCGGGGAAAGCTACAATGAGCAGTTCTTC. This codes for CASSFGESYNEQFF.

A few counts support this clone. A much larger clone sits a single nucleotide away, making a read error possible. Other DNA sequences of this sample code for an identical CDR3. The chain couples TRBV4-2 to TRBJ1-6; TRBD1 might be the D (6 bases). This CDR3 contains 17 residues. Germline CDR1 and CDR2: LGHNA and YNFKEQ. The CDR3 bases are TGTGCCAGCAGCCATCCCCGGGACACCGGCGAGGCCTCACCCCTCCACTTC. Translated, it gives CASSHPRDTGEASPLHF.

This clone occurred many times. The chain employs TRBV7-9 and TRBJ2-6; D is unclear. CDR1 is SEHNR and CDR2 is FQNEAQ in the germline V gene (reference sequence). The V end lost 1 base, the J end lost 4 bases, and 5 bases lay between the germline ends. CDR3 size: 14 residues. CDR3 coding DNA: TGTGCCAGCAGCTTAGGTCCGGGGGCCAACGTCCTGACTTTC. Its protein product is CASSLGPGANVLTF.

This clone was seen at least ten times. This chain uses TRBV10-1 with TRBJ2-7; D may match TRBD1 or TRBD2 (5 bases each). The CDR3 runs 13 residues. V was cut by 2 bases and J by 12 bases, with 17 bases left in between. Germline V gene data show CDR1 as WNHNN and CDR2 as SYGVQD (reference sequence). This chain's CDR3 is CASSEPGTTLRYF. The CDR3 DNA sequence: TGCGCCAGCAGTGAGCCGGGGACCACACTTCGGTACTTC.

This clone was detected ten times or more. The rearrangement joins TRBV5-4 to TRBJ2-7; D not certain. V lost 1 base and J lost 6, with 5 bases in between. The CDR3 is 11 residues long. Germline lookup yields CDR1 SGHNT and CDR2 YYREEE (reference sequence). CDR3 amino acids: CASSLQGEQYF. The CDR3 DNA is TGTGCCAGCAGCTTGCAAGGCGAGCAGTACTTC.

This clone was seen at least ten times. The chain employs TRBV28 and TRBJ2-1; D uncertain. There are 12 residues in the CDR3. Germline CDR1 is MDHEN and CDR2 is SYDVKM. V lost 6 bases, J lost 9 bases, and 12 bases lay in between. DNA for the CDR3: TGTGCCAGCAGCCGTGACTCAATTGAGCAGTTCTTC. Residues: CASSRDSIEQFF.

CDR3 coding DNA: TGTGCCAGCAGTTTTGCAGGGTGGAGGATCAATCAGCCCCAGCATTTT. Protein sequence: CASSFAGWRINQPQHF. This chain uses TRBV6-2 or TRBV6-3 with TRBJ1-5, with TRBD1 as a possible D gene (5 bases). CDR1 is MNHEY, CDR2 SVGEGT, per germline. The V gene lost 4 bases and the J gene lost 3 bases, with 16 bases spanning the gap. CDR3 length equals 16 residues.

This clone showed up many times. The CDR3 bases are TGTGCCAGCAGTGAGGGACTAGCGGGGGGGGATGAGCAGTTCTTC. This gives the protein CASSEGLAGGDEQFF. The rearrangement joins TRBV2 to TRBJ2-1; TRBD2 aligns across 16 bases. The CDR3 has 15 amino acids. Germline values: CDR1 SNHLY, CDR2 FYNNEI. Trimming at V came to 3 bases and at J to 8 bases, leaving 1 base not matched to a gene.

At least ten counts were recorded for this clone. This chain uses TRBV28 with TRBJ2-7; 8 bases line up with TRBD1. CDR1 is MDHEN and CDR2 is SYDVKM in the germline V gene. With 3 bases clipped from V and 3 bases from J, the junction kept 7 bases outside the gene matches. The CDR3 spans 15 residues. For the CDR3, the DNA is TGTGCCAGCAGTTTTTCTGGACAGGGTGTCTACGAGCAGTACTTC. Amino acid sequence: CASSFSGQGVYEQYF. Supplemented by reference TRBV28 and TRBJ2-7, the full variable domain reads DVKVTQSSRYLVKRTGEKVFLECVQDMDHENMFWYRQDPGLGLRLIYFSYDVKMKEKGDIPEGYSVSREKKERFSLILESASTNQTSMYLCASSFSGQGVYEQYFGPGTRLTVT.